These 24 T cell receptor beta chains were all obtained from the same sample, sequenced in a study of blood T cell repertoires in COVID-19 (dated by TCRdb to 2020 to 2022). The library was prepared using the immunoSEQ multiplex PCR assay. TCRdb took this table from immuneACCESS and kept in-frame rearrangements with V and J called. Such tables lack part of the clones; where checked against another copy, unresolved V genes explain under half of the gap, and the rest is unexplained. In all, the sample holds 70,000 to 80,000 clones, and around 90% of those were seen once. Of the sample, under 6% is held by the ten largest clones. Sequencing input: peripheral blood. These receptors originate from a human donor in a cohort sampled during active COVID-19.

The V gene is TRBV2, the J gene TRBJ1-2; 9 nucleotides agree with TRBD1. Germline loops: CDR1 SNHLY, CDR2 FYNNEI. V was clipped by 2 bases and J by 8 bases; unmatched bases: 6. This CDR3 has 14 residues. The CDR3 nucleotides read TGTGCCAGCAGTGAACCAACAGGGGGCAAGGGCTACACCTTC. This translates into CASSEPTGGKGYTF.

The V and J genes are TRBV7-9 and TRBJ1-4; maybe TRBD1 (5 bases). The germline V gene has CDR1 SEHNR and CDR2 FQNEAQ (reference sequence). This CDR3 contains 14 residues. V lost 2 bases and J lost 3, with 7 bases in between. The CDR3 spells CASSLRQSNEKLFF. The CDR3 region has the DNA TGTGCCAGCAGCTTACGACAGTCTAATGAAAAACTGTTTTTT. The full variable domain, completed using reference TRBV7-9 and TRBJ1-4, is DTGVSQNPRHKITKRGQNVTFRCDPISEHNRLYWYRQTLGQGPEFLTYFQNEAQLEKSRLLSDRFSAERPKGSFSTLEIQRTEQGDSAMYLCASSLRQSNEKLFFGSGTQLSVL.

This chain connects TRBV4-1 to TRBJ1-5; TRBD1 matches at 9 bases. The CDR3 spans 19 residues. The germline CDR1 and CDR2 sequences are MGHRA and YSYEKL. The junction had 11 bases not matched to a gene; V was cut back by 2 bases and J by 0 bases. The DNA for the CDR3 is TGCGCCAGCAGCCAACCCGACAGGGGGTTTGCTTATAGCAATCAGCCCCAGCATTTT. This encodes CASSQPDRGFAYSNQPQHF.

The rearrangement uses TRBV5-1 and TRBJ2-3; a possible D gene is TRBD1 (6 bases). The V gene lost 4 bases and the J gene lost 2 bases, with 11 bases spanning the gap. The CDR3 covers 14 residues. Germline CDR1 SGHRS, CDR2 YFSETQ. CDR3 loop: CASSLGDNTDTQYF. The CDR3 nucleotides read TGCGCCAGCAGCCTAGGGGACAACACAGATACGCAGTATTTT. The whole variable domain, filled in from reference TRBV5-1 and TRBJ2-3, reads KAGVTQTPRYLIKTRGQQVTLSCSPISGHRSVSWYQQTPGQGLQFLFEYFSETQRNKGNFPGRFSGRQFSNSRSEMNVSTLELGDSALYLCASSLGDNTDTQYFGPGTRLTVL.

The chain carries TRBV4-1 and TRBJ1-6; the D is unclear. The germline gives CDR1 MGHRA, CDR2 YSYEKL. V was cut by 2 bases and J by 7 bases, with 6 bases left in between. The CDR3 is made up of 13 amino acids. CDR3 nucleotides: TGCGCCAGCAGCCAAACGGTCAATTCACCCCTCCACTTT. Translation gives CASSQTVNSPLHF.

J is TRBJ1-3 and V is TRBV5-1, with D possibly TRBD1 on 5 matching bases. Between the trimmed V and J ends, which lost 0 bases and 4 bases, there was a span of 8 bases. The germline V gene has CDR1 SGHRS and CDR2 YFSETQ. The CDR3 loop spans 14 amino acids. CDR3 in DNA: TGCGCCAGCAGCTTGGGACAGCTAGGAAACACCATATATTTT. As protein: CASSLGQLGNTIYF. Full variable domain (rest looked up from reference TRBV5-1 and TRBJ1-3): KAGVTQTPRYLIKTRGQQVTLSCSPISGHRSVSWYQQTPGQGLQFLFEYFSETQRNKGNFPGRFSGRQFSNSRSEMNVSTLELGDSALYLCASSLGQLGNTIYFGEGSWLTVV.

The rearrangement links TRBV11-1 to TRBJ1-1; 10 nucleotides match TRBD1. Germline CDR1 and CDR2: SGHAT and FQDESV (reference sequence). V shed 5 bases and J 0 bases; nucleotides not matched to a gene: 6. CDR3 length: 16 residues. The CDR3 reads CASSLTGTGVNTEAFF. The CDR3 DNA reads as TGTGCCAGCAGCCTCACCGGGACAGGGGTGAACACTGAAGCTTTCTTT.

J is TRBJ2-7 and V is TRBV7-2, with TRBD2 identical over 8 bases. The CDR3 has 16 amino acids. V gave up 5 bases and J gave up 3 bases; unmatched junction bases: 12. Germline V CDR1 and CDR2: SGHTA, FQGNSA. In nucleotides, the CDR3 is TGTGCCAGCAGCGAGGGCGCTAGCGGGTTACTCTACGAGCAGTACTTC. It codes for CASSEGASGLLYEQYF.

This clone was seen once. DNA of the CDR3: TGTGCCAGTAGTATAGGCCGGGGTGGATATGGCTACACCTTC. Protein product: CASSIGRGGYGYTF. The chain links TRBV19 to TRBJ1-2; D is undetermined. The CDR3 extends over 14 amino acids. The V gene lost 1 base and the J gene lost 5 bases, with 11 bases spanning the gap. Germline V gene data show CDR1 as LNHDA and CDR2 as SQIVND (reference sequence).

The chain employs TRBV15 and TRBJ2-2; 9 nucleotides line up with TRBD2. Unmatched junction bases numbered 8, after V lost 3 bases and J lost 6 bases. CDR3 length: 16 residues. The V gene's germline CDR1 is LNHNV and CDR2 YYDKDF (reference sequence). In DNA, the CDR3 is TGTGCCACCAGCAGGGGGCTGGCGGGGGGGCCCGGGGAGCTGTTTTTT. Translated: CATSRGLAGGPGELFF.

This clone was picked up one time. The chain recombines TRBV19 with TRBJ1-3, with 9 bases lining up with TRBD1. The CDR3 covers 16 residues. V was pared by 6 bases and J by 0 bases, with 6 bases of the junction left unmatched. Germline CDR1 reads LNHDA; CDR2 reads SQIVND (reference sequence). This CDR3 is CASRIGQGRSGNTIYF. The CDR3 nucleotides read TGTGCCAGTAGGATCGGACAGGGGCGCTCTGGAAACACCATATATTTT. The whole variable domain, filled in from reference TRBV19 and TRBJ1-3, reads DGGITQSPKYLFRKEGQNVTLSCEQNLNHDAMYWYRQDPGQGLRLIYYSQIVNDFQKGDIAEGYSVSREKKESFPLTVTSAQKNPTAFYLCASRIGQGRSGNTIYFGEGSWLTVV.

The CDR3 protein is CASSYSRSGAFPSSPLHF. CDR3 DNA sequence: TGTGCCAGCAGTTACTCGCGGTCAGGGGCCTTTCCCTCTTCACCCCTCCACTTT. The chain uses TRBV6-2 or TRBV6-3 and TRBJ1-6; possible D gene TRBD1, 6 bases. V dropped 0 bases and J dropped 9 bases, with 21 bases sitting between them. CDR3 length: 18 residues. CDR1 MNHEY and CDR2 SVGEGT come from the germline V gene.

This chain links TRBV10-3 with TRBJ1-1; a possible D gene is TRBD1 (5 bases). Germline V gene lookup returns CDR1 ENHRY and CDR2 SYGVKD. This CDR3 has 15 residues. Trimming stripped 0 bases from V and 5 bases from J, with 13 bases between. The CDR3 loop reads CAISESEQARTEAFF. In DNA form, the CDR3 reads TGTGCCATCAGTGAGTCGGAACAGGCGAGGACTGAAGCTTTCTTT.

CDR3 nucleotides: TGTGCCTGGAGGACAGGGTTTGAAGCTTTCTTT. Its protein is CAWRTGFEAFF. The chain uses TRBV30 and TRBJ1-1, with TRBD1 matching 7 bases. Trimming took 3 bases from V and 7 from J; bases not matched to a gene: 2. The CDR3 spans 11 residues. Germline V lookup: CDR1 GTSNPN, CDR2 SVGIG (reference sequence).

The chain is built from TRBV19 and TRBJ2-4, with 8 bases aligning to TRBD1. J gave up 7 bases and V 7 bases, and 9 bases lay outside the gene matches. Germline values: CDR1 LNHDA, CDR2 SQIVND (reference sequence). The CDR3 contains 14 residues. CDR3 region: CASTIQGGKNIQYF. The CDR3 bases are TGTGCCAGTACCATACAGGGGGGAAAGAACATTCAGTACTTC.

This sequence joins TRBV2 and TRBJ2-2, with TRBD1 matching over 9 bases. With 8 bases clipped from V and 3 bases from J, the junction kept 4 bases outside the gene matches. The CDR3 extends over 14 amino acids. Germline lookup yields CDR1 SNHLY and CDR2 FYNNEI. The CDR3 bases are TGTGCCAGCGACCGGACAGGGGACACCGGGGAGCTGTTTTTT. It is translated as CASDRTGDTGELFF.

The chain uses TRBV18 and TRBJ2-1; TRBD2 agrees at 8 bases. Germline values: CDR1 KGHSH, CDR2 LQKENI. The CDR3 runs to 19 residues. The V gene end was trimmed by 3 bases and the J gene end by 2 bases; junction bases not matched to a gene: 15. The CDR3 DNA reads as TGTGCCAGCTCACCCCTGCCGGTCGGGGGGGCCTCGGCCTACAATGAGCAGTTCTTC. The encoded protein is CASSPLPVGGASAYNEQFF.

This chain links TRBV13 with TRBJ2-7; possible D gene TRBD1, 6 bases. There are 16 residues in the CDR3. Germline V gene sequence: CDR1 PRHDT, CDR2 FYEKMQ (reference sequence). The V and J ends lost 5 bases and 4 bases respectively, with 21 bases between them. CDR3 loop: CASSGQSSGSIYEQYF. As DNA, the CDR3 is TGTGCCAGCAGCGGACAGAGTTCTGGTAGTATTTACGAGCAGTACTTC.

A note on this clone: The identical CDR3 is also encoded by other nucleotide sequences in the sample. The chain employs TRBV9 and TRBJ2-3; D remains unclear. Germline V CDR1 and CDR2: SGDLS, YYNGEE. The CDR3 runs to 13 residues. The V gene lost 1 base and the J gene lost 0 bases, with 3 bases spanning the gap. CDR3 bases: TGTGCCAGCAGCGTACTGAGCACAGATACGCAGTATTTT. Protein: CASSVLSTDTQYF.

The V gene is TRBV19, the J gene TRBJ1-1; 7 nucleotides match TRBD1. This CDR3 region has 15 residues. V lost 5 bases to trimming and J lost 5 bases; unmatched junction nucleotides: 11. CDR1 and CDR2 (germline): LNHDA, SQIVND (reference sequence). CDR3 DNA sequence: TGTGCCAGTAGTCCTCGCCAGACAGGGCGGACTGAAGCTTTCTTT. It encodes CASSPRQTGRTEAFF.

The chain couples TRBV7-2 to TRBJ1-4; D gene unclear. The germline CDR1 and CDR2 sequences are SGHTA and FQGNSA. Trimming shortened V by 5 bases and J by 2 bases, and 12 bases separated the two germline ends. This CDR3 has 15 residues. The CDR3 coding sequence is TGTGCCAGCAGCCCGAGGGTTGGGACTAATGAAAAACTGTTTTTT. This sequence encodes CASSPRVGTNEKLFF.

The V call is TRBV7-2, the J call TRBJ2-1; 9 bases line up with TRBD2. V was pared by 1 base and J by 4 bases, with 2 bases of the junction left unmatched. Germline V gene sequence: CDR1 SGHTA, CDR2 FQGNSA. The CDR3 is made up of 15 amino acids. The CDR3 DNA is TGTGCCAGCAGCTTAGTTGCGGGGGGGTACAATGAGCAGTTCTTC. The encoded protein is CASSLVAGGYNEQFF.

The chain employs TRBV4-2 and TRBJ1-5; D remains ambiguous. This CDR3 has 18 residues. Germline-derived CDR1 and CDR2 are LGHNA and YNFKEQ. The ends were cut back, 0 bases at V and 1 base at J, with 16 bases in the middle. CDR3 coding DNA: TGTGCCAGCAGCCAAGATTTCCGGGGAGGGTACAGCAATCAGCCCCAGCATTTT. Translated: CASSQDFRGGYSNQPQHF.

The J gene is TRBJ2-5, the V gene TRBV12-5, with TRBD2 matching 11 bases. There are 15 residues in the CDR3. J lost 3 bases, V lost 6 bases, and 6 bases had no gene match. In germline, CDR1 is LGHNT, CDR2 FRNRAP. CDR3 sequence reads: CASGAMGLAEETQYF. The CDR3, as DNA: TGTGCTAGTGGAGCCATGGGACTAGCGGAAGAGACCCAGTACTTC.